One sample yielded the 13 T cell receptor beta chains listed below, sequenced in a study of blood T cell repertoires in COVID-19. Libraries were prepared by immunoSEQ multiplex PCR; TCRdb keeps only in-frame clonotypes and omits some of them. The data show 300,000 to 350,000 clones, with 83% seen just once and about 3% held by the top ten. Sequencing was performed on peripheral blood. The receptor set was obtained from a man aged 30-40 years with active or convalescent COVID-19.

The CDR3, as DNA: TGTGCCACCAGCAGAGGAAACTCCAGGGGTGAAAAACTGTTTTTT. Translation: CATSRGNSRGEKLFF. The J gene is TRBJ1-4, the V gene TRBV15; D is perhaps TRBD1 (6 bases). The CDR3 loop spans 15 amino acids. Germline lookup yields CDR1 LNHNV and CDR2 YYDKDF (reference sequence). V dropped 1 base and J dropped 7 bases, with 13 bases sitting between them.

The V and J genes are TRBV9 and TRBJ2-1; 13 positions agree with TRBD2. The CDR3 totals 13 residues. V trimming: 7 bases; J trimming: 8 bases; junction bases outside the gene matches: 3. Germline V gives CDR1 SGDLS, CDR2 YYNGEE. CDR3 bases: TGTGCCAGCGGACTAGCGGGAGTTGATGAGCAGTTCTTC. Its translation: CASGLAGVDEQFF.

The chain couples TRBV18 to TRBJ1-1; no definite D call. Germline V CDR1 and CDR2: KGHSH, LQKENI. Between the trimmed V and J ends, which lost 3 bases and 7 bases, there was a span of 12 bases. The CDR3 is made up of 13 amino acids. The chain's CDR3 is CASSPRAAGEAFF. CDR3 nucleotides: TGTGCCAGCTCACCTAGGGCAGCGGGTGAAGCTTTCTTT.

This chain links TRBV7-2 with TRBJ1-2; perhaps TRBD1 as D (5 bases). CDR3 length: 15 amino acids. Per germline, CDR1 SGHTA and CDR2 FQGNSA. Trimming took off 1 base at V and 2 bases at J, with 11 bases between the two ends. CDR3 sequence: CASSLDRDSNYGYTF. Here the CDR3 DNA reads TGTGCCAGCAGCTTAGACCGGGACTCAAACTATGGCTACACCTTC. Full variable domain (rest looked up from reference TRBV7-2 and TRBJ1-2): GAGVSQSPSNKVTEKGKDVELRCDPISGHTALYWYRQSLGQGLEFLIYFQGNSAPDKSGLPSDRFSAERTGGSVSTLTIQRTQQEDSAVYLCASSLDRDSNYGYTFGSGTRLTVV.

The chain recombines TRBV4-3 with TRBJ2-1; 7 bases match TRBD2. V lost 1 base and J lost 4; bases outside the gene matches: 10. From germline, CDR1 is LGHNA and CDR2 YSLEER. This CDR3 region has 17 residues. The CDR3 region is CASSQGTSREQYNEQFF. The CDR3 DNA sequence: TGCGCCAGCAGCCAAGGGACTAGTAGGGAGCAGTACAATGAGCAGTTCTTC.

The CDR3 coding sequence is TGTGCCAGCAGCCAAGGAGGGGGTCCCTTCTCTGGGGCCAACGTCCTGACTTTC. Translation gives CASSQGGGPFSGANVLTF. The rearrangement links TRBV14 to TRBJ2-6, with D possibly TRBD1 on 6 matching bases. V was trimmed by 1 base and J by 0 bases, leaving 13 bases between them. Germline V CDR1 and CDR2: SGHDN, FVKESK. This CDR3 has 18 amino acids.

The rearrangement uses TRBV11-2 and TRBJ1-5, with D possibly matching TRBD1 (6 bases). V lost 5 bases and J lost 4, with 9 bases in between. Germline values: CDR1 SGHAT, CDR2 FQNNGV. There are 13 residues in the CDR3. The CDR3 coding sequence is TGTGCCAGCAGCGCAGGGGTGAATCAGCCCCAGCATTTT. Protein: CASSAGVNQPQHF.

The CDR3 here is CASSEGRGVLGNTIYF. DNA for the CDR3: TGTGCCAGCAGTGAAGGCAGGGGGGTGTTGGGAAACACCATATATTTT. V is TRBV2 and J is TRBJ1-3, with 7 bases fitting TRBD1. The CDR3 has 16 residues. The J segment lost 4 bases and the V segment lost 1 base, leaving 7 bases of the junction unmatched. Germline V gives CDR1 SNHLY, CDR2 FYNNEI.

As DNA, the CDR3 is TGTGCCATCAGAGACGTACAGGGAGCTGAAGCTTTCTTT. This sequence encodes CAIRDVQGAEAFF. The chain is built from TRBV10-3 and TRBJ1-1; TRBD1 is a possible D gene (6 bases). CDR3 length: 13 residues. Germline CDR1 ENHRY, CDR2 SYGVKD. Trimming took off 6 bases at V and 6 bases at J, with 14 bases between the two ends.

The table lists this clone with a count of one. The CDR3 coding sequence is TGTGCCAGCAGCCCCAGGGTTAATTCACCCCTCCACTTT. It yields the protein CASSPRVNSPLHF. V is TRBV7-2 and J is TRBJ1-6, with D perhaps matching TRBD1 (5 bases). The CDR3 length is 13 residues. CDR1 is SGHTA, CDR2 FQGNSA, per germline. V was pared by 5 bases and J by 6 bases, with 8 bases between.

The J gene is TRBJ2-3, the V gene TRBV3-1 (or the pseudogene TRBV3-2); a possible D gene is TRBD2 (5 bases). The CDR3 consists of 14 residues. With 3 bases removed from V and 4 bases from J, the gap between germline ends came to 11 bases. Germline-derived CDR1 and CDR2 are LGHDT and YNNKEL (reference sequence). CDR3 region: CASSHSSGADTQYF. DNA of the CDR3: TGTGCCAGCAGCCATTCAAGCGGCGCAGATACGCAGTATTTT.

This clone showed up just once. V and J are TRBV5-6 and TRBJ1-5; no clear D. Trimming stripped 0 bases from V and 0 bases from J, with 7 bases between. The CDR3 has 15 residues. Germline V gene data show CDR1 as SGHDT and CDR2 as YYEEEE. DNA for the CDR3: TGTGCCAGCAGCTTGGGGGGAGTTAGCAATCAGCCCCAGCATTTT. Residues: CASSLGGVSNQPQHF.

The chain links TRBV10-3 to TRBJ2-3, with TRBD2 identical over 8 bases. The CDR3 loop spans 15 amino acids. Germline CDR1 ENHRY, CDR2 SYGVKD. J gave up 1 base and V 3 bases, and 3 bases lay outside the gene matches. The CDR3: CAISDGAGGTDTQYF. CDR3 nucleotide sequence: TGTGCCATCAGTGACGGAGCGGGGGGCACAGATACGCAGTATTTT.